The 9 T cell receptor beta chains below all came from one sample that was sequenced in a study of post-analysis software for immune sequencing data. Study-wide findings and caveats: Compared with controls, patients had more of five TRBV segments, including TRBV5-6, TRBV5-1 and TRBV20-1.

The library was made from cDNA and included unique molecular identifiers. TCRdb itself ran the PCR reads through MiXCR, one entry per CDR3 protein. The sample has roughly 800,000 distinct CDR3 sequences; about 53% are singletons. These receptors are not linked to any known antigen. Sample: blood. Every receptor here comes from a girl aged 5 to 17 with multiple sclerosis.

This clonotype was picked up one time. The CDR3 is CATSREYTDYGYTF. The CDR3 region has the DNA TGTGCCACCAGCAGAGAATATACTGACTATGGCTACACCTTC. This chain links TRBV15 with TRBJ1-2; D not resolved. CDR1 and CDR2 (germline): LNHNV, YYDKDF (reference sequence). The V and J ends lost 0 bases and 3 bases respectively, with 8 bases between them. This CDR3 has 14 amino acids. The variable domain in full, with the rest retrieved from reference TRBV15 and TRBJ1-2, is DAMVIQNPRYQVTQFGKPVTLSCSQTLNHNVMYWYQQKSSQAPKLLFHYYDKDFNNEADTPDNFQSRRPNTSFCFLDIRSPGLGDTAMYLCATSREYTDYGYTFGSGTRLTVV.

The chain links TRBV20-1 to TRBJ2-1, with TRBD1 as a possible D gene (6 bases). CDR3 length: 11 amino acids. The germline V gene encodes CDR1 DFQATT and CDR2 SNEGSKA (reference sequence). V was clipped by 3 bases and J by 8 bases, with 8 bases between them. CDR3 sequence (DNA): TGCAGTGCTAGGGGGGCATATGAGCAGTTCTTC. This codes for CSARGAYEQFF.

This clonotype was counted a single time. The chain recombines TRBV12-3 or TRBV12-4 with TRBJ1-2, with D hard to call. This CDR3 has 13 amino acids. The V end lost 5 bases, the J end lost 7 bases, and 14 bases lay between the germline ends. The CDR3 DNA follows: TGTGCCAGCAGTCCCCGCGATTTGAGTGGCTACACCTTC. This translates into CASSPRDLSGYTF.

V and J are TRBV20-1 and TRBJ2-1, with D possibly TRBD2 on 6 matching bases. CDR1 is DFQATT and CDR2 is SNEGSKA in the germline V gene (reference sequence). V lost 2 bases to trimming and J lost 7 bases, with 15 bases between them. This CDR3 comprises 14 residues. The CDR3 here is CSARFPGSRNEQFF. As DNA, the CDR3 is TGCAGTGCTAGATTCCCCGGGAGTAGGAATGAGCAGTTCTTC.

Ten or more counts support this clonotype. V usage is TRBV20-1 and J usage is TRBJ2-7; 13 nucleotides match TRBD2. This CDR3 is built from 14 residues. V lost 1 base and J lost 4; bases outside the gene matches: 1. CDR1 and CDR2 from the germline V gene are DFQATT and SNEGSKA (reference sequence). The CDR3 DNA reads TGCAGTGCTAGAGCGGGACTAGCGGGATACGAGCAGTACTTC. Residues: CSARAGLAGYEQYF.

This clonotype was observed at least ten times. The CDR3 loop is CASSLSGSTDTQYF. CDR3 bases: TGTGCCAGCAGTTTGTCCGGTAGCACAGATACGCAGTATTTT. This sequence joins TRBV12-3 or TRBV12-4 and TRBJ2-3; D is unresolved. This CDR3 spans 14 amino acids. The V end lost 3 bases, the J end lost 0 bases, and 7 bases lay between the germline ends.

The chain joins TRBV20-1 to TRBJ1-5; 7 bases are a match to TRBD1. The germline V gene encodes CDR1 DFQATT and CDR2 SNEGSKA (reference sequence). V lost 6 bases, J lost 2 bases, and 7 bases stayed unmatched. The CDR3 consists of 14 residues. The CDR3 region is CSALEGAGNQPQHF. The CDR3 DNA sequence: TGCAGTGCACTAGAGGGGGCCGGCAATCAGCCCCAGCATTTT.

This clonotype has just a few counts. The V call is TRBV12-3 or TRBV12-4, the J call TRBJ2-1; the D call may be TRBD1 or TRBD2 (5 bases each). The CDR3 has 15 amino acids. With 3 bases removed from V and 6 bases from J, the gap between germline ends came to 15 bases. Here the CDR3 DNA reads TGTGCCAGCAGTTTTCGGGACCCAGGCAGCAATGAGCAGTTCTTC. Translated, it gives CASSFRDPGSNEQFF.

The rearrangement links TRBV14 to TRBJ2-7; D possibly matches TRBD1 or TRBD2 (5 bases each). This CDR3 is 16 amino acids long. Deletions cut 4 bases from V and 1 base from J, with 17 bases between. From germline, CDR1 is SGHDN and CDR2 FVKESK. The CDR3 DNA sequence: TGTGCCAGCAGCCGCCACCTAGGGGACGGGTCCTACGAGCAGTACTTC. Its translation: CASSRHLGDGSYEQYF.